The TCR beta chain under discussion was sequenced for a study of T cell responses to AZD1222 COVID-19 vaccine. Looking at the study overall: Whether given at about 4 or about 12 weeks, second doses were pooled.

This CDR3 has 17 residues. From germline, CDR1 is SEHNR and CDR2 FQNEAQ (reference sequence). V was pared by 1 base and J by 4 bases, with 5 bases of the junction left unmatched. The repertoire was sequenced with immunoSEQ multiplex PCR; TCRdb's copy has only in-frame clones and lacks some. In the table there are 90,000 to 140,000 clones, roughly 82% of which are singletons. J is TRBJ1-6 and V is TRBV7-9, with TRBD1 identical over 9 bases. The sequence was collected from an adult in good health. The sample was peripheral blood, taken on day 0 of AZD1222 vaccination. The CDR3 loop is CASSLVPGTGYNSPLHF. In DNA form, the CDR3 reads TGTGCCAGCAGCTTAGTACCCGGGACAGGGTATAATTCACCCCTCCACTTT.